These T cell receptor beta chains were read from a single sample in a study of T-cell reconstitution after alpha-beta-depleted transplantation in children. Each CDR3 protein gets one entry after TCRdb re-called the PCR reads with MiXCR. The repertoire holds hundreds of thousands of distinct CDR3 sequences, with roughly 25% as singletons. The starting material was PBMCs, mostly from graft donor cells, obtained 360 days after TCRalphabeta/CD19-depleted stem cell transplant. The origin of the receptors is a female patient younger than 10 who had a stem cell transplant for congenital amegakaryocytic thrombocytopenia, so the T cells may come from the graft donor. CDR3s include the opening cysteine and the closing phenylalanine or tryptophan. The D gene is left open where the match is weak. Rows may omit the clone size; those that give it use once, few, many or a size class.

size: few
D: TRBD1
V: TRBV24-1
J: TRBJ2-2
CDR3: CATRTGNTGELFF
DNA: TGTGCCACCCGGACAGGGAACACCGGGGAGCTGTTTTTT

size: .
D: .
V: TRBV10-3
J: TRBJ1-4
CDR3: CAISESGRPINEKLFF
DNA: TGTGCCATCAGTGAGTCTGGCAGGCCTATTAATGAAAAACTGTTTTTT

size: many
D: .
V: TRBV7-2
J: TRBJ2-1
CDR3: CASSLGPSSYNEQFF
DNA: TGTGCCAGCAGCTTAGGTCCGAGCTCCTACAATGAGCAGTTCTTC

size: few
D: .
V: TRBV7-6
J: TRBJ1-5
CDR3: CASSLGWGAGQPQHF
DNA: TGTGCCAGCAGCTTAGGCTGGGGCGCAGGGCAGCCCCAGCATTTT

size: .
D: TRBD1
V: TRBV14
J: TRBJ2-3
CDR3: CASSQLGQGKVKDTQYF
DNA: TGTGCCAGCAGCCAACTAGGACAGGGGAAGGTCAAAGATACGCAGTATTTT

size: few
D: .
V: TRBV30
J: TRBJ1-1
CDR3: CAWRLDVTEAFF
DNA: TGTGCCTGGAGGTTGGATGTCACTGAAGCTTTCTTT

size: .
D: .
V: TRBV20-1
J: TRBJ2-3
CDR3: CSAPHLGDTQYF
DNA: TGCAGTGCTCCCCACCTGGGAGATACGCAGTATTTT

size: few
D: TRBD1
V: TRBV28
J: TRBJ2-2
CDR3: CASSSHRGLNTGELFF
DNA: TGTGCCAGCAGTTCTCACAGGGGGTTAAACACCGGGGAGCTGTTTTTT

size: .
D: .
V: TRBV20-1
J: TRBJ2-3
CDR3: CSASGTSTDTQYF
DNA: TGCAGTGCTAGCGGGACCAGCACAGATACGCAGTATTTT

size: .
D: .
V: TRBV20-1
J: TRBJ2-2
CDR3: CSARDVEAVSSIEAGELFF
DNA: TGCAGTGCTAGAGATGTGGAGGCCGTCAGTTCTATCGAGGCCGGGGAGCTGTTTTTT

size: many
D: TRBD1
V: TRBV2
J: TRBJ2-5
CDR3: CASRKGTGAILTQETQYF
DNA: TGTGCCAGCAGGAAAGGGACAGGGGCGATTCTGACCCAAGAGACCCAGTACTTC

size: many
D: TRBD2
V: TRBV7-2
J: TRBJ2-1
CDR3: CASSASSGSYNEQFF
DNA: TGTGCCAGCAGCGCATCTAGCGGGAGCTACAATGAGCAGTTCTTC

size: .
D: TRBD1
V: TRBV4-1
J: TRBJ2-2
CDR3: CASSQRQGATGDLFF
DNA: TGCGCCAGCAGCCAACGACAGGGGGCCACCGGGGACCTGTTTTTT

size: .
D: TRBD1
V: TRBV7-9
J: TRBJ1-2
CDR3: CASSVGQDYGYTF
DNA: TGTGCCAGCAGCGTTGGACAGGACTATGGCTACACCTTC

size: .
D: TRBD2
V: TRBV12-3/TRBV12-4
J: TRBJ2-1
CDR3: CASSPRTSGGVSYNEQFF
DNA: TGTGCCAGCAGTCCCCGGACTAGCGGGGGAGTGTCCTACAATGAGCAGTTCTTC

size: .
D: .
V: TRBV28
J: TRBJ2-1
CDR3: CASSSSPYNEQFF
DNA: TGTGCCAGCAGTTCCTCCCCTTACAATGAGCAGTTCTTC

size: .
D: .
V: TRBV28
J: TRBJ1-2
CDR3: CAISGVHNYGYTF
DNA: TGTGCCATATCGGGGGTCCACAACTATGGCTACACCTTC

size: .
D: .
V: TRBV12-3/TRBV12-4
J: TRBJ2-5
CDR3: CASGYLETQYF
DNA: TGTGCCAGTGGATATTTAGAGACCCAGTACTTC

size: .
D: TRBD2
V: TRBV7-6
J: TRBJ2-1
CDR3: CASSSSGLAAYNEQFF
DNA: TGTGCCAGCAGCTCCTCGGGACTAGCGGCCTACAATGAGCAGTTCTTC

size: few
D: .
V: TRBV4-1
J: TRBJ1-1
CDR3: CASSLKQGGTEAFF
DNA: TGCGCCAGCAGCCTAAAACAGGGCGGCACTGAAGCTTTCTTT

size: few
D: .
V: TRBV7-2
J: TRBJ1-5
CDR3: CASSLAKGRGQPQHF
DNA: TGTGCCAGCAGCTTAGCGAAGGGGCGCGGTCAGCCCCAGCATTTT

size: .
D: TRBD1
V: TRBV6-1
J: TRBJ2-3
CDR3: CASNRDRVSDTQYF
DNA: TGTGCCAGCAATCGAGACAGGGTGTCAGATACGCAGTATTTT

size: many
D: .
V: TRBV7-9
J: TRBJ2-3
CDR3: CASSLGRDTQYF
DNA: TGTGCCAGCAGCTTGGGGAGAGATACGCAGTATTTT

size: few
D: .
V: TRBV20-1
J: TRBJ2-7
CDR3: CSARGTGTDEQYF
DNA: TGCAGTGCTAGAGGCACAGGGACCGACGAGCAGTACTTC

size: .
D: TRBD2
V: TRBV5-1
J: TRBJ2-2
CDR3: CASSLGLAYGGELFF
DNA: TGCGCCAGCAGCCTGGGACTAGCGTACGGCGGGGAGCTGTTTTTT

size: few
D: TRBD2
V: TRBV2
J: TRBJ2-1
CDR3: CASSDTRGTLYNEQFF
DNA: TGTGCCAGCAGTGATACGCGGGGGACCTTATACAATGAGCAGTTCTTC

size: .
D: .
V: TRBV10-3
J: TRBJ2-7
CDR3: CAISESRQEYEQYF
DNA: TGTGCCATCAGTGAGTCGCGACAGGAGTACGAGCAGTACTTC

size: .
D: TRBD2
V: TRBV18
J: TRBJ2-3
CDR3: CASSQLAGTDTQYF
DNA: TGTGCCAGCTCACAACTAGCGGGGACAGATACGCAGTATTTT

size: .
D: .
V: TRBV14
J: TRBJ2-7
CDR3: CASSRARGAYEQYF
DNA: TGTGCCAGCAGTCGAGCTCGCGGTGCCTACGAGCAGTACTTC

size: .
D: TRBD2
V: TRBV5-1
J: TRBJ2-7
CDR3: CASSFLAGATAEQYF
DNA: TGCGCCAGCAGCTTCCTAGCGGGAGCCACCGCCGAGCAGTACTTC

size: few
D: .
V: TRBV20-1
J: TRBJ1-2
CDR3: CSARPTGLSYGYTF
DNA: TGCAGTGCTAGACCAACAGGACTGAGTTACGGCTACACCTTC

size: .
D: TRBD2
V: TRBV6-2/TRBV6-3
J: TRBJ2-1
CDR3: CASSSSTSGNYNEQFF
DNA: TGTGCCAGCTCCTCCTCAACTAGCGGGAACTACAATGAGCAGTTCTTC

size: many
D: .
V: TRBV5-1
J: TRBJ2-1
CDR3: CASSLGEYNEQFF
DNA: TGCGCCAGCAGCTTGGGAGAGTACAATGAGCAGTTCTTC

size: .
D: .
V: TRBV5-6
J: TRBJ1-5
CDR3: CASSLGRGGIYSNQPQHF
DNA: TGTGCCAGCAGCTTGGGGAGGGGAGGCATCTATAGCAATCAGCCCCAGCATTTT

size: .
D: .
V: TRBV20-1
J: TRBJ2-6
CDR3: CSAIDSGANVLTF
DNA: TGCAGTGCTATAGACTCTGGGGCCAACGTCCTGACTTTC

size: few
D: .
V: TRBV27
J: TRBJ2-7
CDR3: CASSEPGHYEQYF
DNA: TGTGCCAGCAGTGAACCGGGCCACTACGAGCAGTACTTC

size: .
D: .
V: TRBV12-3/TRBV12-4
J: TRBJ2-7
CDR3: CASASDTTYEQYF
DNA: TGTGCCAGCGCTTCGGACACTACCTACGAGCAGTACTTC

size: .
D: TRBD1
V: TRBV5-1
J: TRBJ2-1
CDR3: CASSLVTGRHNEQFF
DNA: TGCGCCAGCAGCTTGGTGACAGGGCGTCACAATGAGCAGTTCTTC

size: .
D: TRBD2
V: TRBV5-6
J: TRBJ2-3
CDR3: CASSLPAGGLRTQYF
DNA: TGTGCCAGCAGCTTGCCAGCGGGGGGGCTTCGGACGCAGTATTTT

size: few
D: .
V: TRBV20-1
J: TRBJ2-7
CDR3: CSARESYEQYF
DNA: TGCAGTGCTAGAGAATCCTACGAGCAGTACTTC

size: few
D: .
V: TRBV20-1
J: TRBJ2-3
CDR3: CSARDLLGAGNTDTQYF
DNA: TGCAGTGCTAGAGATTTGCTGGGGGCGGGAAACACAGATACGCAGTATTTT

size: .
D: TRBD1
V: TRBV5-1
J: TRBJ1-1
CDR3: CASSLGQGDGEAFF
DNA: TGCGCCAGCAGCTTGGGACAGGGTGATGGTGAAGCTTTCTTT